The TCR beta chain under discussion was sequenced for a study of blood T cell repertoires in COVID-19. The V end was cut by 0 bases, the J end by 1 base, with 10 bases between. The V gene's germline CDR1 is SGHAT and CDR2 FQNNGV. The CDR3 extends over 16 amino acids. Assay: immunoSEQ multiplex PCR; the TCRdb copy retains only in-frame clones and omits some. Of tens of thousands of clones in the sample, about 89% were seen once. The source is a man between 50 and 59 years old with active COVID-19. Sequencing used peripheral blood. The rearrangement uses TRBV11-2 and TRBJ2-1; possible D gene TRBD2, 6 bases. CDR3 loop: CASSLEIGSSYNEQFF. The CDR3 DNA sequence: TGTGCCAGCAGCTTAGAGATCGGGAGTTCCTACAATGAGCAGTTCTTC.